This TCR beta chain was retrieved from a study of shared clonotypes between healthy human individuals. Study at large: CD4 naive and memory got three plates each, CD8 naive two, CD8 memory one. Whole-study results and caveats: It was the few donors that limited the genetic and exposure-history diversity represented.

From CD4+ cells came CD45RA+ naive and CD45RA-negative memory subsets. Profiled with immunoSEQ multiplex PCR; TCRdb holds only in-frame clones, not every one. The table lists 2 million to 3 million clones, 93% of them singletons. Germline V lookup: CDR1 LNHDA, CDR2 SQIVND (reference sequence). Trimming pared 1 base from V and 6 bases from J, leaving 13 bases between. This CDR3 comprises 14 residues. As for this clone: Its target is unknown.

The specimen was naive CD4+ T cells from PBMCs. Specified subset: CD45RA+ positively selected. This clonotype was obtained from a man aged 18 to 30 in good health. Some clones in this sample may be carry-over from other donors' samples. This chain links TRBV19 with TRBJ2-7, with D tentatively TRBD1 (6 bases). The CDR3 DNA reads as TGTGCCAGTAGTATAGGCTCAAGAGGGGGCGAGCAGTACTTC. This translates into CASSIGSRGGEQYF.